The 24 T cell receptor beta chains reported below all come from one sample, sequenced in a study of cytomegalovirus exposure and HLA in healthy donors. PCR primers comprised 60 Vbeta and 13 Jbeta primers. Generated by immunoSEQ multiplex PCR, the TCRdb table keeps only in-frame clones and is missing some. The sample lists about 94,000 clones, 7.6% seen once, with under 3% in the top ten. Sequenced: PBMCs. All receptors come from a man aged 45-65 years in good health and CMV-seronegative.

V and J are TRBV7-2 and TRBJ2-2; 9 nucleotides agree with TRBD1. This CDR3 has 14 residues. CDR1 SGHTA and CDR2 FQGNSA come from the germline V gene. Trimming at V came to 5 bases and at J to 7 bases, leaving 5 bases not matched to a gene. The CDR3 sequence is CASSMGQGGGELFF. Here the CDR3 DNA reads TGTGCCAGCAGCATGGGACAGGGCGGCGGGGAGCTGTTTTTT.

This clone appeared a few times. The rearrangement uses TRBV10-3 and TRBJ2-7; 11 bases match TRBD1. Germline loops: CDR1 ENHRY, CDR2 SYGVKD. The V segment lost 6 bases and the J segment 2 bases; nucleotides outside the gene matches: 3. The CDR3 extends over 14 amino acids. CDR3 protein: CAIRGQGGTYEQYF. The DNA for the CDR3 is TGTGCCATCAGGGGACAGGGGGGGACCTACGAGCAGTACTTC.

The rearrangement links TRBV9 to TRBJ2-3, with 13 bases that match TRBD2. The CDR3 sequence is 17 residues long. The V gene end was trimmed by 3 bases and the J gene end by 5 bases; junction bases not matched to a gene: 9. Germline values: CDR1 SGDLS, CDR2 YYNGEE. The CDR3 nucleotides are TGTGCCAGCAGCGATCTACTAGCGGGAGGGCCGGGAGATACGCAGTATTTT. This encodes CASSDLLAGGPGDTQYF.

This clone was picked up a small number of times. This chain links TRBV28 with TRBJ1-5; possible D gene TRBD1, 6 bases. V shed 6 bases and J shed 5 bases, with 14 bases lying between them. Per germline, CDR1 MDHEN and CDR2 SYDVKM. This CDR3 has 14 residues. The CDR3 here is CASRIQGMDQPQHF. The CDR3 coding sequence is TGTGCCAGCAGGATACAGGGAATGGATCAGCCCCAGCATTTT.

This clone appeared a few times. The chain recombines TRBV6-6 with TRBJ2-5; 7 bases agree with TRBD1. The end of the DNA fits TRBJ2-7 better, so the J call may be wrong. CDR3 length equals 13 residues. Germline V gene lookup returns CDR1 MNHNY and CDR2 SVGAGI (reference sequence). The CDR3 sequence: CASRTGTAYEQYF. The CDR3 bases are TGTGCCAGCAGAACCGGGACAGCCTACGAGCAGTACTTC.

The chain's CDR3 is CASGERVDGYTF. CDR3 bases: TGCGCCAGCGGGGAGAGGGTTGATGGCTACACCTTC. The chain couples TRBV4-1 to TRBJ1-2, with D unclear. Germline lookup yields CDR1 MGHRA and CDR2 YSYEKL. V shed 8 bases and J shed 6 bases, with 13 bases lying between them. CDR3 length: 12 amino acids.

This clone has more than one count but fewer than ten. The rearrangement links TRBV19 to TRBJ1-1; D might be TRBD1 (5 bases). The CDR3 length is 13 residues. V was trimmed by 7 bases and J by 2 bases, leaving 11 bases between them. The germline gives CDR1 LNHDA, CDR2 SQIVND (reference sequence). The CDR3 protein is CASTDRPNTEAFF. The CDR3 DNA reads TGTGCCAGTACAGACAGACCTAACACTGAAGCTTTCTTT. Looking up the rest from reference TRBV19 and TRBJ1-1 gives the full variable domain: DGGITQSPKYLFRKEGQNVTLSCEQNLNHDAMYWYRQDPGQGLRLIYYSQIVNDFQKGDIAEGYSVSREKKESFPLTVTSAQKNPTAFYLCASTDRPNTEAFFGQGTRLTVV.

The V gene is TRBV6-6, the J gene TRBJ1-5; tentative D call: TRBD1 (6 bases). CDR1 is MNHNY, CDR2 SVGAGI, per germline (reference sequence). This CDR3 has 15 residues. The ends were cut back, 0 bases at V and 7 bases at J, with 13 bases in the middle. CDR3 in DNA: TGTGCCAGCAGTTACTCGGGTGGGGGCGTGCAGCCCCAGCATTTT. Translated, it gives CASSYSGGGVQPQHF.

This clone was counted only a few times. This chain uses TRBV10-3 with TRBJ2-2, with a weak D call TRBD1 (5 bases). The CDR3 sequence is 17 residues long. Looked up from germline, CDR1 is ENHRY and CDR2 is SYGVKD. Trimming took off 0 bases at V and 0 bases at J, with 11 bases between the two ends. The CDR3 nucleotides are TGTGCCATCAGTGAGTCTCCAGGGTTCGCGAACACCGGGGAGCTGTTTTTT. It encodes CAISESPGFANTGELFF.

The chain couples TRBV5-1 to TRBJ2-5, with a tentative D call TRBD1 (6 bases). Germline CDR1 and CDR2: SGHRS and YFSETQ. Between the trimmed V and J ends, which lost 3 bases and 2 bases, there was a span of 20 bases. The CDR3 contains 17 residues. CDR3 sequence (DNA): TGCGCCAGCAGCTACCGGACAGCTCTCACCCCACAAGAGACCCAGTACTTC. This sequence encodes CASSYRTALTPQETQYF.

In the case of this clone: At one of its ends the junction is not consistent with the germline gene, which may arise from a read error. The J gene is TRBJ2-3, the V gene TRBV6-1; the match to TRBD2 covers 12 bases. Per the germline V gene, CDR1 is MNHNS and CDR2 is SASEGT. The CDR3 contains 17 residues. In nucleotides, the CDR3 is TGTGCCAGCAGTAAAGCCGGACTAGCGGGGCGCACAGATACGCAGTATTTT. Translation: CASSKAGLAGRTDTQYF.

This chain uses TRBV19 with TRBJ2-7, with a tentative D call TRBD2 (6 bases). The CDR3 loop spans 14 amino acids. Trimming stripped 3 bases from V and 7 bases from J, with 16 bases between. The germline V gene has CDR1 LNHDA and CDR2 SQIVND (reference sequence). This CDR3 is CASSIPGLDTEQYF. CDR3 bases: TGTGCCAGTAGTATCCCGGGACTGGATACTGAGCAGTACTTC.

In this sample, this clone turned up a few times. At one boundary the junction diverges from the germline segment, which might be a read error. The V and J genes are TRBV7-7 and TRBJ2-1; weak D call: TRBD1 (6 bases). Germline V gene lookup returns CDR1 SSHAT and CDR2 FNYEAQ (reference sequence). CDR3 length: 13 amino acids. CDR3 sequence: CASSLGTYNEQFF. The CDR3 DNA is TGTGCTAGCAGCTTGGGGACATACAATGAGCAGTTCTTC.

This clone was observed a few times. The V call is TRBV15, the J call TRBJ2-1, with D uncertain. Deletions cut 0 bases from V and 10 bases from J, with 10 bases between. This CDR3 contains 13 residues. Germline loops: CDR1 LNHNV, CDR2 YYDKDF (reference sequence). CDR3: CATSRDRRVEQFF. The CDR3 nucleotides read TGTGCCACCAGCAGAGATCGTCGGGTGGAGCAGTTCTTC.

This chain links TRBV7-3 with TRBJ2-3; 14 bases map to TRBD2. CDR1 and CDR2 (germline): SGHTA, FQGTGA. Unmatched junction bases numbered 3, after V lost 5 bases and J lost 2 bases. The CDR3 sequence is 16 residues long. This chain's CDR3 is CASSPGLAGDTDTQYF. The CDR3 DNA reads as TGTGCCAGCAGCCCGGGACTAGCGGGGGACACAGATACGCAGTATTTT.

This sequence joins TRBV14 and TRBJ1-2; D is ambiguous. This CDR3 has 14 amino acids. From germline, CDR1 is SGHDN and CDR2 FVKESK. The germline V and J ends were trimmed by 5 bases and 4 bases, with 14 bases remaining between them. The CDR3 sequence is CASSEGSRGYGYTF. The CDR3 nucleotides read TGTGCCAGCAGCGAAGGCTCCCGGGGCTATGGCTACACCTTC.

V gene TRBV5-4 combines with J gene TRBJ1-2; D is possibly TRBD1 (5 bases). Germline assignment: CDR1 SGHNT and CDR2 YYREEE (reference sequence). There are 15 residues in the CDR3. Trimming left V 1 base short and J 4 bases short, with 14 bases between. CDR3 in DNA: TGTGCCAGCAGCTTGAGGGGAGGGTTAGGCTATGGCTACACCTTC. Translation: CASSLRGGLGYGYTF.

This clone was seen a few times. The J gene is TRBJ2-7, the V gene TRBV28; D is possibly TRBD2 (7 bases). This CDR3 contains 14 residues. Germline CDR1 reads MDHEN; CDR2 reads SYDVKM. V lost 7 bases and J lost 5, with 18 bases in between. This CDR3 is CASMGGGTPNEQYF. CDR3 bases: TGTGCCAGCATGGGCGGGGGCACTCCTAACGAGCAGTACTTC.

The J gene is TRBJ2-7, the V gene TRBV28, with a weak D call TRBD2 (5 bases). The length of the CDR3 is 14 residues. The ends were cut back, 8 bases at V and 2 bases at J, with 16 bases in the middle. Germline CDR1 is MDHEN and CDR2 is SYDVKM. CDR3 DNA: TGTGCCAGCCGCGACCGGGGTCTCGCCTACGAGCAGTACTTC. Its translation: CASRDRGLAYEQYF.

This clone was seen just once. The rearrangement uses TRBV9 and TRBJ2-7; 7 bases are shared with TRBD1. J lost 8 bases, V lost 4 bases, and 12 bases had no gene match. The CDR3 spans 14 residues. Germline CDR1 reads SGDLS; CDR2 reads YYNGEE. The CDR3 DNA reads TGTGCCAGCAGCCCTTCGGACAGGCAAGAGAAGCAGTACTTC. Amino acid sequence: CASSPSDRQEKQYF.

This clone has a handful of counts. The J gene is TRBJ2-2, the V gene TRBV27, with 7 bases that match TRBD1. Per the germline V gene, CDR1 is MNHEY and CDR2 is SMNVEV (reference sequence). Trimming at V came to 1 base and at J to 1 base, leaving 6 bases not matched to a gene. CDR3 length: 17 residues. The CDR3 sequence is CASSLFSGQMNTGELFF. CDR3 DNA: TGTGCCAGCAGTTTATTCTCGGGACAGATGAACACCGGGGAGCTGTTTTTT.

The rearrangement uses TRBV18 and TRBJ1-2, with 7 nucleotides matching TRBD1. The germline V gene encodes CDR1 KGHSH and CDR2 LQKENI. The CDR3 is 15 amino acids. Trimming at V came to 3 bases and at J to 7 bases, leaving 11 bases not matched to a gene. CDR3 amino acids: CASSPTGTVRVGYTF. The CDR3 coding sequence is TGTGCCAGCTCACCGACCGGGACAGTCCGTGTTGGCTACACCTTC.

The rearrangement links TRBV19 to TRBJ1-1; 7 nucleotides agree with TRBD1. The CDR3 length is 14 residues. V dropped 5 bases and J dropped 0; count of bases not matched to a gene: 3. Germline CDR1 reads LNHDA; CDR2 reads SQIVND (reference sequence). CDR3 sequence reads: CASSPGQMNTEAFF. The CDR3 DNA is TGTGCCAGTAGTCCGGGACAGATGAACACTGAAGCTTTCTTT. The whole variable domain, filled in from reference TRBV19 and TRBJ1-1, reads DGGITQSPKYLFRKEGQNVTLSCEQNLNHDAMYWYRQDPGQGLRLIYYSQIVNDFQKGDIAEGYSVSREKKESFPLTVTSAQKNPTAFYLCASSPGQMNTEAFFGQGTRLTVV.

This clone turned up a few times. This CDR3 reads CASSLRGLGVETQYF. CDR3 nucleotide sequence: TGCGCCAGCAGCTTGAGAGGACTAGGGGTAGAGACCCAGTACTTC. The chain uses TRBV5-1 and TRBJ2-5; 7 nucleotides align to TRBD2. Germline V gene sequence: CDR1 SGHRS, CDR2 YFSETQ. The junction had 7 bases not matched to a gene; V was cut back by 1 base and J by 4 bases. This CDR3 region has 15 residues.